This is a list of T cell receptor beta chains from one sample in a study of a mutant IDH1 vaccine in newly diagnosed glioma. Sequencing used immunoSEQ multiplex PCR; TCRdb keeps in-frame clones, though not all of them. The sample records tens of thousands of clones, 70% to 90% being singletons. Here the sequenced sample was PBMCs, taken from a glioma patient treated with radiotherapy, temozolomide or both. The receptors come from a man aged 25 to 45 with glioma. Both conserved end residues are trimmed from each CDR3. Clone size is given for some rows only: seen once, a few or many times, or a class if the clone is expanded.

clone_size j_call v_call cdr3_aa
NA TRBJ2-5 TRBV18 ASSGGKKQETQY
NA TRBJ1-1 TRBV5-5 ASSLAPGDAF
NA TRBJ1-3 TRBV18 ASSQSGYENTIY
NA TRBJ1-1 TRBV7-2 ASSRGGDYTEAF
NA TRBJ2-2 TRBV15 ATSKEGTDTGELF
NA TRBJ2-2 TRBV5-8 ASSLGWTMNTGELF
NA TRBJ1-1 TRBV30 AWSVRRGEAF
NA TRBJ2-3 TRBV10-2 ASSEGLAGGETDTQY
NA TRBJ2-4 TRBV19 ASSIGLAGGKMSKNIQY
NA TRBJ1-5 TRBV27 ASSGTGKGAYSNQPQH
NA TRBJ1-3 TRBV28 ASSHPVGSGNTIY
NA TRBJ1-2 TRBV4-1 ASSQGTGTVGYT
few TRBJ1-1 TRBV2 ASEGTVNTEAF
NA TRBJ2-4 TRBV28 ASSLTGRGAKNIQY
NA TRBJ2-7 TRBV28 ASTSSRSEQY
NA TRBJ1-1 TRBV7-8 ASSAFRRQGRTTEAF
NA TRBJ1-2 TRBV11-2 ASGSGSYYGYT
NA TRBJ1-5 TRBV19 ASSPVGGVKGWNQPQH
NA TRBJ1-1 TRBV5-1 ASSLDYRKNTEAF
NA TRBJ1-1 TRBV7-6 ASSSKETGEGTEAF
NA TRBJ2-3 TRBV4-1 ASSQDSLAGGRTDTQY
NA TRBJ2-3 TRBV6-5 ASSYRGARGTDTQY
NA TRBJ1-5 TRBV30 AWSENRVSNQPQH
NA TRBJ1-2 TRBV6-6 ASSGDSIRGYT
NA TRBJ2-7 TRBV5-4 ASSPTELNAYEQY
NA TRBJ2-5 TRBV10-3 AISDQTSGDWETQY
NA TRBJ2-1 TRBV5-4 ASSYGGYNEQF
once TRBJ1-2 TRBV18 ASSPSGTRAVDYGYT
NA TRBJ1-4 TRBV7-9 ASSFDGYKLF
NA TRBJ2-1 TRBV28 ASRTGSYNEQF
once TRBJ1-2 TRBV5-1 ASSWFQGMSGYT
once TRBJ2-5 TRBV5-1 ASRPLGQAQETQY
NA TRBJ2-3 TRBV5-1 ASSLEHTGLVRGDTQY
NA TRBJ1-6 TRBV4-1 ASSQGTGISYNSPLH
NA TRBJ2-7 TRBV7-9 ASSSPTGVIDEQY
NA TRBJ1-2 TRBV15 ATSRDHGTSRQYGYT
once TRBJ1-3 TRBV19 ASSTDRISGNTIY
NA TRBJ1-6 TRBV18 ASSPLREGSPLH
NA TRBJ2-2 TRBV10-1 ASTPGQMNTGELF
NA TRBJ1-4 TRBV5-4 ATRDKTNEKLF
NA TRBJ1-2 TRBV19 ASSRTDGYT
few TRBJ1-1 TRBV7-6 ASSPAGTNTEAF
NA TRBJ1-2 TRBV19 ASARDRGSYGYT
once TRBJ2-2 TRBV5-5 ASSSGQLNTGELF
few TRBJ1-1 TRBV7-2 ASSPTPGGTTEAF
NA TRBJ2-5 TRBV10-2 ASSESMGVRNQETQY
once TRBJ2-1 TRBV7-2 ASSRIERGGGEQF
NA TRBJ2-2 TRBV4-1 ASSQGPGELF
once TRBJ1-1 TRBV2 ASSENLGLLNTEAF
once TRBJ2-7 TRBV19 ASSPQASSYEQY
NA TRBJ1-2 TRBV11-2 ASSSPKDYGYT
NA TRBJ1-1 TRBV2 AVGQMNTEAF
NA TRBJ1-1 TRBV30 AWSRTGNTEAF
NA TRBJ2-7 TRBV5-1 ASSLTADSSYEQY
few TRBJ2-5 TRBV6-4 ASSDGTSGETQY
NA TRBJ1-2 TRBV6-5 ASGGQDNYGYT
once TRBJ2-7 TRBV6-5 ASSSGSYEQY
NA TRBJ2-7 TRBV5-8 ASSWGGLSYEQY
NA TRBJ1-3 TRBV5-4 ASSQEGNTIY
NA TRBJ1-2 TRBV6-5 ASSYKAGNYGYT